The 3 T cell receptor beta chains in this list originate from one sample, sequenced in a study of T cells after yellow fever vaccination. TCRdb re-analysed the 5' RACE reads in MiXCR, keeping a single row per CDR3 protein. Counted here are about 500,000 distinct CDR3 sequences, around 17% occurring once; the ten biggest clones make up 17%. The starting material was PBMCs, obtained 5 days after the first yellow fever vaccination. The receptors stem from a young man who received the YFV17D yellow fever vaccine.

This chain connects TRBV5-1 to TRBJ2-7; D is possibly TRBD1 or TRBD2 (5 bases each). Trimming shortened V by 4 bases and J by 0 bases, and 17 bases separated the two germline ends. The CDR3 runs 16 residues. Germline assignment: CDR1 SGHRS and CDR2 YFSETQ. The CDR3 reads CASSNRDGLSSYEQYF. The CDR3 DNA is TGCGCCAGCAGCAATAGGGACGGATTAAGCTCCTACGAGCAGTACTTC.

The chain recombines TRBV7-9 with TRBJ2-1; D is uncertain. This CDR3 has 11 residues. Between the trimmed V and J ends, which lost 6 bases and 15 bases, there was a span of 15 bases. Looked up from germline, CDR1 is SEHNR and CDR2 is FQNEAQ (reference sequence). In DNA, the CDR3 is TGTGCCAGCAGTACCGGAAAGGGCCCGTTCTTC. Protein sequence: CASSTGKGPFF.

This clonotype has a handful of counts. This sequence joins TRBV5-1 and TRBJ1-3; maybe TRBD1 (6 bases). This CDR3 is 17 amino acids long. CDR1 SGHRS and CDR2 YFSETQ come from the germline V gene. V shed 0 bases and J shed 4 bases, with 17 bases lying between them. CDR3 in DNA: TGCGCCAGCAGCTTGGTTGGTCGACAGGTGGGCGGAAACACCATATATTTT. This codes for CASSLVGRQVGGNTIYF.